Below are 18 T cell receptor beta chains sequenced from a single sample in a study of T-cell memory formation after mild COVID-19. A single record per CDR3 protein comes from TCRdb applying MiXCR to the 5' RACE reads. The repertoire holds roughly 400,000 distinct CDR3 sequences, with roughly 15% as singletons. Sample: PBMCs or a T cell subset sorted from them (not recorded which). These receptor sequences come from a man aged 18-30 years who had mild COVID-19 (a few samples of this study predate the infection). Cell type and time point are not known.

This clonotype was observed a handful of times. The V gene is TRBV7-3, the J gene TRBJ1-2; D remains unclear. The CDR3 spans 16 residues. Trimming took 4 bases from V and 0 from J, leaving 15 bases between them. Looked up from germline, CDR1 is SGHTA and CDR2 is FQGTGA. The CDR3 DNA reads TGTGCCAGCAGCTATACTGGTGGCCAGGCTAACTATGGCTACACCTTC. Translation gives CASSYTGGQANYGYTF.

This clonotype came up many times. The V and J genes are TRBV7-2 and TRBJ2-3, with a possible D match to TRBD2 (6 bases). V lost 2 bases to trimming and J lost 2 bases, with 17 bases between them. The length of the CDR3 is 17 residues. CDR1 and CDR2 from the germline V gene are SGHTA and FQGNSA. Here the CDR3 reads CASSLRSGRGYTDTQYF. In nucleotides, the CDR3 is TGTGCCAGCAGCTTACGATCAGGACGGGGGTACACAGATACGCAGTATTTT.

The chain links TRBV29-1 to TRBJ1-2; no firm D call. The V gene lost 1 base and the J gene lost 7 bases, with 4 bases spanning the gap. Germline V CDR1 and CDR2: SQVTM, ANQGSEA. The CDR3 has 10 amino acids. In DNA, the CDR3 is TGCAGCGTTGAAGGTGGTGGCTACACCTTC. Protein: CSVEGGGYTF.

The J gene is TRBJ2-3, the V gene TRBV12-3 or TRBV12-4; 7 nucleotides line up with TRBD1. The CDR3 consists of 16 residues. The trim removed 5 bases at V and 0 bases at J, leaving 8 bases unmatched. The CDR3 loop reads CASSPEGAYSTDTQYF. The CDR3 DNA reads as TGTGCCAGCAGTCCCGAGGGGGCCTATAGCACAGATACGCAGTATTTT.

The chain is built from TRBV19 and TRBJ1-5; no reliable D call. CDR1 is LNHDA, CDR2 SQIVND, per germline (reference sequence). CDR3 length equals 13 residues. V lost 5 bases, J lost 5 bases, and 10 bases lay in between. The CDR3 region is CASSRGVDQPQHF. In DNA, the CDR3 is TGTGCCAGTAGTCGGGGTGTGGATCAGCCCCAGCATTTT.

This clonotype was observed a single time. The chain recombines TRBV6-1 with TRBJ2-5; the D gene is possibly TRBD1 (6 bases). The V gene lost 2 bases and the J gene lost 1 base, with 8 bases spanning the gap. The germline V gene encodes CDR1 MNHNS and CDR2 SASEGT. The CDR3 extends over 14 amino acids. CDR3 nucleotide sequence: TGTGCCAGCAGTGAATGGGGGCCCCAAGAGACCCAGTACTTC. Residues: CASSEWGPQETQYF.

This clonotype was counted a few times. The V and J genes are TRBV12-3 or TRBV12-4 and TRBJ1-2; a weak D match, TRBD1 (5 bases). This CDR3 comprises 14 residues. The V end lost 3 bases, the J end lost 3 bases, and 11 bases lay between the germline ends. CDR3 protein: CASSFGGDYYGYTF. CDR3 sequence (DNA): TGTGCCAGCAGTTTCGGGGGGGACTACTATGGCTACACCTTC.

The sample holds a few counts of this clonotype. V is TRBV27 and J is TRBJ2-3, with a possible D match to TRBD2 (7 bases). The germline CDR1 and CDR2 sequences are MNHEY and SMNVEV (reference sequence). Trimming removed 1 base at V and 4 bases at J, with 12 bases between. CDR3 length equals 15 residues. The CDR3 DNA reads as TGTGCCAGCAGTTTATTTGGGGGGGCCCCAGATACGCAGTATTTT. Encoded protein: CASSLFGGAPDTQYF.

This clonotype turned up a few times. This chain connects TRBV7-2 to TRBJ1-1, with D unresolved. The V and J ends lost 5 bases and 10 bases respectively, with 17 bases between them. This CDR3 spans 13 amino acids. Germline V lookup: CDR1 SGHTA, CDR2 FQGNSA. Written as DNA, the CDR3 is TGTGCCAGCAGCCCGTTTGAAGCCCTGGGAGCTTTCTTT. Translation gives CASSPFEALGAFF.

This clonotype came up a few times. V and J are TRBV20-1 and TRBJ2-1; D is ambiguous. Looked up from germline, CDR1 is DFQATT and CDR2 is SNEGSKA (reference sequence). This CDR3 contains 15 residues. V lost 1 base to trimming and J lost 7 bases, with 17 bases between them. In nucleotides, the CDR3 is TGCAGTGCTAGAGTCCGGCCCCTTTTGGGGAATGAGCAGTTCTTC. This sequence encodes CSARVRPLLGNEQFF.

The V gene is TRBV7-2, the J gene TRBJ1-2, with D hard to call. V dropped 2 bases and J dropped 5 bases, with 12 bases sitting between them. Germline CDR1 and CDR2: SGHTA and FQGNSA. The CDR3 has 14 amino acids. CDR3 residues: CASSLIGRTYGYTF. In DNA form, the CDR3 reads TGTGCCAGCAGCTTAATCGGACGGACGTATGGCTACACCTTC.

This clonotype was seen a few times. The chain is built from TRBV6-6 and TRBJ1-3; no definite D call. Trimming took 6 bases from V and 0 from J, leaving 18 bases between them. Germline lookup yields CDR1 MNHNY and CDR2 SVGAGI (reference sequence). This CDR3 is 17 amino acids long. The DNA of the CDR3 is TGTGCCAGCAGCCCCTTCGTCCCCGGTTTCTCTGGAAACACCATATATTTT. This encodes CASSPFVPGFSGNTIYF.

The chain employs TRBV5-1 and TRBJ2-2; no definite D call. Trimming shortened V by 1 base and J by 4 bases, and 14 bases separated the two germline ends. From germline, CDR1 is SGHRS and CDR2 YFSETQ. The CDR3 covers 16 residues. This CDR3 is CASSLTELFPTGELFF. In nucleotides, the CDR3 is TGCGCCAGCAGCTTGACGGAACTGTTTCCCACCGGGGAGCTGTTTTTT.

The table lists this clonotype with a few counts. The chain has TRBV29-1 and TRBJ2-5, with D hard to call. The germline V gene has CDR1 SQVTM and CDR2 ANQGSEA. The CDR3 spans 12 residues. Trimming shortened V by 3 bases and J by 7 bases, and 12 bases separated the two germline ends. CDR3 sequence: CSVEVVGRTQYF. The DNA of the CDR3 is TGCAGCGTTGAGGTGGTGGGAAGGACCCAGTACTTC.

This chain uses TRBV7-2 with TRBJ1-2; unclear D gene. Trimming cost V 5 bases and J 5 bases, with 12 bases left between them. The V gene's germline CDR1 is SGHTA and CDR2 FQGNSA. The CDR3 loop spans 13 amino acids. In nucleotides, the CDR3 is TGTGCCAGCAGCCCGGGCCGGGTATATGGCTACACCTTC. The encoded protein is CASSPGRVYGYTF.

There are many counts of this clonotype. The chain links TRBV6-2 or TRBV6-3 to TRBJ2-7; unclear D gene. The V end was cut by 5 bases, the J end by 3 bases, with 8 bases between. Germline V lookup: CDR1 MNHEY, CDR2 SVGEGT. This CDR3 is 12 amino acids long. The DNA of the CDR3 is TGTGCCAGCAGTCCGAGGATCTACGAGCAGTACTTC. Its protein product is CASSPRIYEQYF.

This clonotype was seen a handful of times. V usage is TRBV11-2 and J usage is TRBJ2-1, with D tentatively TRBD2 (6 bases). Trimming shortened V by 4 bases and J by 6 bases, and 10 bases separated the two germline ends. Per the germline V gene, CDR1 is SGHAT and CDR2 is FQNNGV. The length of the CDR3 is 13 residues. In DNA, the CDR3 is TGTGCCAGCAGCTCGGGGGTCCCCAATGAGCAGTTCTTC. Translating it yields CASSSGVPNEQFF. The whole variable domain, filled in from reference TRBV11-2 and TRBJ2-1, reads EAGVAQSPRYKIIEKRQSVAFWCNPISGHATLYWYQQILGQGPKLLIQFQNNGVVDDSQLPKDRFSAERLKGVDSTLKIQPAKLEDSAVYLCASSSGVPNEQFFGPGTRLTVL.

V gene TRBV6-1 combines with J gene TRBJ2-4; D might be TRBD1 (5 bases). The V gene lost 2 bases and the J gene lost 1 base, with 18 bases spanning the gap. There are 18 residues in the CDR3. Looked up from germline, CDR1 is MNHNS and CDR2 is SASEGT. This chain's CDR3 is CASSESFVGATAKNIQYF. The CDR3, as DNA: TGTGCCAGCAGTGAAAGTTTTGTAGGGGCGACGGCCAAAAACATTCAGTACTTC.